In this sample, the clone carrying this T cell receptor (beta chain) turned up once. Its specificity is not known. V gave up 2 bases and J gave up 4 bases, with 6 bases separating them. Per germline, CDR1 GTSNPN and CDR2 SVGIG (reference sequence). The CDR3 contains 13 residues. The data derive from a study of cytomegalovirus exposure and HLA in healthy donors. Study-level background: Caucasian-associated ancestry cluster membership applied to approximately 80% of over 350 genotyped donors.

Study-wide results and limits: The likely origin of a cluster of highly shared sequence variants was a sequencing artifact. HLA allele associations emerged for some 16,000 TCR beta sequences in a later analysis, at 0.05 false discovery rate.

Amplification used 60 Vbeta primers and 13 Jbeta primers. Libraries were prepared by immunoSEQ multiplex PCR; TCRdb keeps only in-frame clonotypes and omits some of them. The sample shows 130,000 to 150,000 clones, 65% to 80% of them seen only once. The sequence derives from a woman aged 45-59 years in good health and CMV-seropositive. The genes are TRBV30 and TRBJ2-6; D uncertain. Sample: PBMCs. DNA for the CDR3: TGTGCCTGGAGTAGAGGAGGGGCCAACGTCCTGACTTTC. Residues: CAWSRGGANVLTF.